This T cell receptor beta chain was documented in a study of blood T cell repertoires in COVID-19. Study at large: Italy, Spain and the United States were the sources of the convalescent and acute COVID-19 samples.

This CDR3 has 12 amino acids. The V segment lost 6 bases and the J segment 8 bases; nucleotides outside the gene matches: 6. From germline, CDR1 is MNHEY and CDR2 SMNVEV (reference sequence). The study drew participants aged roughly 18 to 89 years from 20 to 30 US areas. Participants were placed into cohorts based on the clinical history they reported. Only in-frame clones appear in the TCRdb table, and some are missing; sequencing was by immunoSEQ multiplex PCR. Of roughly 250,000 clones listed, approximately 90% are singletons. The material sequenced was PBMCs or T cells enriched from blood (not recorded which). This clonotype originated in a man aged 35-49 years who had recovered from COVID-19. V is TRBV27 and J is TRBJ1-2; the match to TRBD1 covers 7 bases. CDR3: CASRSDRVGYTF. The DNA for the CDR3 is TGTGCCAGCAGATCAGACAGGGTCGGCTACACCTTC.